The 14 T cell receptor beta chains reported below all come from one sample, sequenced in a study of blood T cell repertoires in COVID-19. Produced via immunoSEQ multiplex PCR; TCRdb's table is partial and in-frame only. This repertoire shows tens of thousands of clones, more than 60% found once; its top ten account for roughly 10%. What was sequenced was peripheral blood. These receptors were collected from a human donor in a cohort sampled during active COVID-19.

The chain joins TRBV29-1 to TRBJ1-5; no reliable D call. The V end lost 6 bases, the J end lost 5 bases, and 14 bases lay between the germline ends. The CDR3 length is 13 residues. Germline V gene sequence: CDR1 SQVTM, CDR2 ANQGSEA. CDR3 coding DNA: TGCAGCGTGGCCCTGGCCTCAGATCAGCCCCAGCATTTT. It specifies CSVALASDQPQHF. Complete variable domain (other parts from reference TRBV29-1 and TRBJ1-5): SAVISQKPSRDICQRGTSLTIQCQVDSQVTMMFWYRQQPGQSLTLIATANQGSEATYESGFVIDKFPISRPNLTFSTLTVSNMSPEDSSIYLCSVALASDQPQHFGDGTRLSIL.

CDR3 sequence: CASSFSNRDSEGQYF. CDR3 DNA sequence: TGCGCCAGCAGCTTTAGTAACCGGGACAGCGAGGGGCAGTACTTC. The chain links TRBV5-1 to TRBJ2-7, with 7 nucleotides matching TRBD1. Germline V gene sequence: CDR1 SGHRS, CDR2 YFSETQ. Trimming removed 2 bases from V and 9 bases from J; junction bases left unmatched: 14. The CDR3 runs 15 residues.

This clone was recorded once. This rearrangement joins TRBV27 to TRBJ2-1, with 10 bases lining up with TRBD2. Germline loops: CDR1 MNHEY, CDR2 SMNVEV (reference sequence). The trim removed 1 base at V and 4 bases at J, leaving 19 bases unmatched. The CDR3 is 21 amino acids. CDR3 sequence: CASSLFCPGDLLAGTYNEQFF. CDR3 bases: TGTGCCAGCAGTTTATTCTGTCCGGGGGACCTACTAGCGGGAACTTACAATGAGCAGTTCTTC.

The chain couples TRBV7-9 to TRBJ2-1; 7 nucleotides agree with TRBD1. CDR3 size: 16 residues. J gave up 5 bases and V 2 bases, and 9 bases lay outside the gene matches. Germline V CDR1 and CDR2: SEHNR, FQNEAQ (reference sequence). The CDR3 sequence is CASSLTGAGGHNEQFF. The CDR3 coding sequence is TGTGCCAGCAGCTTAACAGGGGCAGGGGGACACAATGAGCAGTTCTTC.

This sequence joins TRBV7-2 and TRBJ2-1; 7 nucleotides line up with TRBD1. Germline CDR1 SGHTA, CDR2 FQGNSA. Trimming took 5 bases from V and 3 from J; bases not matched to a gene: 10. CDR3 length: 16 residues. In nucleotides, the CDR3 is TGTGCCAGCAGCCCTCCCCCGGGACAGCACTACAATGAGCAGTTCTTC. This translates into CASSPPPGQHYNEQFF.

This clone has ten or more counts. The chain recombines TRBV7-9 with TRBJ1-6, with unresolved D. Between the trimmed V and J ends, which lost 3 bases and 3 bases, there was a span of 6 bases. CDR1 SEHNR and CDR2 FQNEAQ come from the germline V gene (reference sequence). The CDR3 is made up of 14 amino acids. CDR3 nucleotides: TGTGCCAGCAGCTTTCAGGACTATAATTCACCCCTCCACTTT. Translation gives CASSFQDYNSPLHF. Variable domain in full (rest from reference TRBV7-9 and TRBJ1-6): DTGVSQNPRHKITKRGQNVTFRCDPISEHNRLYWYRQTLGQGPEFLTYFQNEAQLEKSRLLSDRFSAERPKGSFSTLEIQRTEQGDSAMYLCASSFQDYNSPLHFGNGTRLTVT.

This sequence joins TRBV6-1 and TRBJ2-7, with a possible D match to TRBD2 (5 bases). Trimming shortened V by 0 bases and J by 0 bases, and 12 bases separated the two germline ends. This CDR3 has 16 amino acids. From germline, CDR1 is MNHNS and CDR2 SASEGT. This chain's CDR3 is CASSEALSVSSYEQYF. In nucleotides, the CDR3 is TGTGCCAGCAGTGAAGCCCTTAGCGTGAGCTCCTACGAGCAGTACTTC.

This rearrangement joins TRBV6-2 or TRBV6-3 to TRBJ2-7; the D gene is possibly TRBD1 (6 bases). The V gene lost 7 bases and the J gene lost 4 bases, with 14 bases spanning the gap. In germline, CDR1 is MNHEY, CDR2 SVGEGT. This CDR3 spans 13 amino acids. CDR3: CASIPLRGYEQYF. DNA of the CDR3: TGTGCCAGCATCCCTCTCAGGGGATACGAGCAGTACTTC.

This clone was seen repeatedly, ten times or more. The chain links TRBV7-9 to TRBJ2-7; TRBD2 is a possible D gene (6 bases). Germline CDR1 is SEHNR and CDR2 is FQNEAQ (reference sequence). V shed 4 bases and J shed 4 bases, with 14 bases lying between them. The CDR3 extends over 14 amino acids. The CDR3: CASSSSIGTYEQYF. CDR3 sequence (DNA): TGTGCCAGCAGCTCCAGCATTGGGACTTACGAGCAGTACTTC.

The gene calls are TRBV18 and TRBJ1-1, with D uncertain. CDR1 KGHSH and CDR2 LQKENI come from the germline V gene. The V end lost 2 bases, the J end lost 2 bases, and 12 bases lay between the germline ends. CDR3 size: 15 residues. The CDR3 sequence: CASSPSVRRNTEAFF. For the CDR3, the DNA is TGTGCCAGCTCACCATCAGTTCGCAGAAACACTGAAGCTTTCTTT.

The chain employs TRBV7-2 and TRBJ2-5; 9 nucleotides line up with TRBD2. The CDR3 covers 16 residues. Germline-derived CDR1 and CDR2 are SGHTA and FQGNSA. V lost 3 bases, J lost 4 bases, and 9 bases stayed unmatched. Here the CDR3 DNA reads TGTGCCAGCAGCTTTGGGCGGGAGGGAAAGGGAGAGACCCAGTACTTC. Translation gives CASSFGREGKGETQYF.

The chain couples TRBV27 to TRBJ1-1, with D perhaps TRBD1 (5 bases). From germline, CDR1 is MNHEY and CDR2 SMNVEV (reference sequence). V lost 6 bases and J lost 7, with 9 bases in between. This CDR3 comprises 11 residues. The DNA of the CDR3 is TGTGCCAGCAGCCGCGGGGGTGAAGCTTTCTTT. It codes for CASSRGGEAFF.

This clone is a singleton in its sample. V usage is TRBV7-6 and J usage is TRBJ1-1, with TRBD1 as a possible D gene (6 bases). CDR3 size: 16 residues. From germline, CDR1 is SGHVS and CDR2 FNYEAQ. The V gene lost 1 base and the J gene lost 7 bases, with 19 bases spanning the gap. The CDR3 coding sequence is TGTGCCAGCAGCTTAGGAGGCGGGGCGGGGGCCGGTGAAGCTTTCTTT. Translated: CASSLGGGAGAGEAFF.

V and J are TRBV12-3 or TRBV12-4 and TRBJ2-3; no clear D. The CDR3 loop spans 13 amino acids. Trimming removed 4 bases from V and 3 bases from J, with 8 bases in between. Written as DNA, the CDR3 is TGTGCCAGCAGTTCCGACTCTACAGATACGCAGTATTTT. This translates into CASSSDSTDTQYF.